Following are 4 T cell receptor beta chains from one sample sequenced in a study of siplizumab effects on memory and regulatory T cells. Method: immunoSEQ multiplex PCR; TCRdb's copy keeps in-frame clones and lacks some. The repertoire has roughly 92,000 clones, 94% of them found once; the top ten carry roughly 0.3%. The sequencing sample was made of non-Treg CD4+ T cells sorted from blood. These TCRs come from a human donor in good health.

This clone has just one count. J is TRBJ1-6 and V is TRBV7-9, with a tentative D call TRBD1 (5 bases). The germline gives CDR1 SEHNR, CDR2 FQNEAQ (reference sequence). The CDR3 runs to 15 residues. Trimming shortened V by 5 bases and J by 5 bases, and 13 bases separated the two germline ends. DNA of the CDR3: TGTGCCAGCAGCCCTTCCAGGGTGAATAATTCACCCCTCCACTTT. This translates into CASSPSRVNNSPLHF.

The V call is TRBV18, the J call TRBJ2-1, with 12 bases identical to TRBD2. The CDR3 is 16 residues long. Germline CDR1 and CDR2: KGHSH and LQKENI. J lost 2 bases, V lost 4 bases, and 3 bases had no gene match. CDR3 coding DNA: TGTGCCAGCTCACAGACTAGCGGGAGTGCCTACAATGAGCAGTTCTTC. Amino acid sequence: CASSQTSGSAYNEQFF.

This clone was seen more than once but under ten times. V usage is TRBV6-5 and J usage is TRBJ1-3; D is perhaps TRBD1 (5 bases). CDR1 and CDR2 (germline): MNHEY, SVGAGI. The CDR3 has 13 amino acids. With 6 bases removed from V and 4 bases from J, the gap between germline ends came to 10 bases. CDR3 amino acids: CASRDGTGNTIYF. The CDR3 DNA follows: TGTGCCAGCAGGGACGGGACCGGAAACACCATATATTTT.

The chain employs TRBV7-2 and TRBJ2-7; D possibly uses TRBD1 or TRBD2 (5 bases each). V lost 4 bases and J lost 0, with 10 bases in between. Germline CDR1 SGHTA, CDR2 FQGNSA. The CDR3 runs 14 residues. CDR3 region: CASSSGPHSYEQYF. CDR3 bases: TGTGCCAGCAGCTCGGGGCCCCACTCCTACGAGCAGTACTTC.